The entry that follows covers one TCR beta chain sequence. The antigen remains undetermined. TCRdb's table, derived via immunoSEQ multiplex PCR, lists solely in-frame clones and lacks some. The table shows under 1,100,000 clones, with roughly 80% occurring only once. This record comes from a study of shared clonotypes between healthy human individuals. Study-level background: Donors had three CD4 naive, three CD4 memory, two CD8 naive and one CD8 memory plate apiece.

Study-wide findings and caveats: Some clonotypes were shared by all four sorted-subset donors, while others were not shared. The non-shared ones had lower generation probabilities than the shared ones. Across subsets, estimated richness was generally greater for naive than for memory populations.

The sequence was obtained from a young man in good health. Material: memory CD4+ T cells sorted from blood. Subset described: CD45RA-negative fraction.

CDR3 sequence reads: CASSPRASRDYNSPLHF. The CDR3 DNA is TGTGCCAGCTCACCACGGGCGAGCAGGGATTATAATTCACCCCTCCACTTT. J is TRBJ1-6 and V is TRBV18; D perhaps matches TRBD1 (5 bases). The CDR3 covers 17 residues. V was clipped by 1 base and J by 4 bases, with 14 bases between them. Germline CDR1 KGHSH, CDR2 LQKENI.